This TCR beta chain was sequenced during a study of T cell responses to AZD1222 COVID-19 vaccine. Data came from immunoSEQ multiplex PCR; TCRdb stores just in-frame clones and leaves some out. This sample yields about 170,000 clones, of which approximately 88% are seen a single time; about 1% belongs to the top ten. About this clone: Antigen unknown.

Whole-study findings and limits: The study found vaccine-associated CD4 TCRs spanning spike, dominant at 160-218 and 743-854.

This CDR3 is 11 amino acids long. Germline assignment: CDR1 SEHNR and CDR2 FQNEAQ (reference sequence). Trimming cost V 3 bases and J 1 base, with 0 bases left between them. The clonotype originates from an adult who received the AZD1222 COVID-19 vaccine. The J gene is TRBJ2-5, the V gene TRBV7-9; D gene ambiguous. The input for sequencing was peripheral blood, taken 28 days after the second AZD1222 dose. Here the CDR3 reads CASSFQETQYF. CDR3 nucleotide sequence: TGTGCCAGCAGCTTCCAAGAGACCCAGTACTTC.